A single sample gave rise to the 10 T cell receptor beta chains below, sequenced in a study of T-cell reconstitution after alpha-beta-depleted transplantation in children. A TCRbeta library incorporating unique molecular identifiers was prepared. MiXCR, applied by TCRdb to the PCR reads, yields one record per CDR3 protein. The table includes hundreds of thousands of distinct CDR3 sequences, around 19% detected once. The sample was PBMCs from the stem cell graft donor, taken from the stem cell graft. These receptors originate from a human donor who donated a stem cell graft to a child with acute lymphoblastic leukemia.

The table lists this clonotype with a few counts. J is TRBJ2-5 and V is TRBV14; D could derive from TRBD1 or TRBD2 (6 bases each). Trimming cost V 1 base and J 4 bases, with 16 bases left between them. This CDR3 is built from 16 residues. CDR1 is SGHDN and CDR2 is FVKESK in the germline V gene. As DNA, the CDR3 is TGTGCCAGCAGCCAAGCCGGGGGCGCCTGGTTAGAGACCCAGTACTTC. Amino acids: CASSQAGGAWLETQYF. The full variable domain, completed using reference TRBV14 and TRBJ2-5, is EAGVTQFPSHSVIEKGQTVTLRCDPISGHDNLYWYRRVMGKEIKFLLHFVKESKQDESGMPNNRFLAERTGGTYSTLKVQPAELEDSGVYFCASSQAGGAWLETQYFGPGTRLLVL.

This chain uses TRBV12-3 or TRBV12-4 with TRBJ2-3, with TRBD2 identical over 7 bases. V shed 2 bases, J shed 6 bases, and the junction held 5 bases outside the gene matches. The CDR3 contains 14 residues. This chain's CDR3 is CASSLLAAPDTQYF. The CDR3 nucleotides are TGTGCCAGCAGTTTACTAGCGGCGCCGGATACGCAGTATTTT.

Comments on this clonotype: Relative to the germline gene, one junction end is altered; a read error may explain this. The chain recombines TRBV4-1 with TRBJ2-7; TRBD1 is a possible D gene (6 bases). The CDR3 has 14 amino acids. Germline CDR1 is MGHRA and CDR2 is YSYEKL. The DNA of the CDR3 is TGCGCCAGCAGCCAAGATAAAGCAACAGACAGGCCCCACTTC. This gives the protein CASSQDKATDRPHF.

This clonotype was observed a few times. The chain recombines TRBV5-1 with TRBJ2-7, with a weak D call TRBD1 (5 bases). The CDR3 is 17 residues long. The V gene's germline CDR1 is SGHRS and CDR2 YFSETQ. V lost 3 bases, J lost 4 bases, and 23 bases lay in between. CDR3 amino acids: CASSYNPRSRAIYEQYF. For the CDR3, the DNA is TGCGCCAGCAGCTACAACCCCAGGAGCAGGGCTATATACGAGCAGTACTTC.

The genes are TRBV6-1 and TRBJ2-7; TRBD2 matches at 14 bases. The ends lost 8 bases at V and 5 bases at J; junction bases unmatched: 2. This CDR3 has 13 amino acids. Germline-derived CDR1 and CDR2 are MNHNS and SASEGT. CDR3 protein: CASRTSGRNEQYF. As DNA, the CDR3 is TGTGCCAGCCGGACTAGCGGGAGGAACGAGCAGTACTTC.

The rearrangement joins TRBV25-1 to TRBJ2-7; perhaps TRBD2 as D (6 bases). The CDR3 spans 15 residues. Trimming left V 6 bases short and J 0 bases short, with 15 bases between. Germline CDR1 MGHDK, CDR2 SYGVNS. The CDR3 bases are TGTGCCAGCAGCCCCCATGGGGGGAGCTCCTACGAGCAGTACTTC. Residues: CASSPHGGSSYEQYF.

The rearrangement links TRBV29-1 to TRBJ2-2; D is uncertain. V lost 3 bases and J lost 1, with 6 bases in between. CDR1 SQVTM and CDR2 ANQGSEA come from the germline V gene. This CDR3 is built from 13 residues. CDR3 sequence reads: CSVDSLNTGELFF. The CDR3 DNA reads as TGCAGCGTTGACTCCCTGAACACCGGGGAGCTGTTTTTT.

In nucleotides, the CDR3 is TGCGCCAGCAGCCAAGATTTAGGGACAGGGATCACCGGGGAGCTGTTTTTT. It is translated as CASSQDLGTGITGELFF. The rearrangement uses TRBV4-1 and TRBJ2-2; TRBD1 matches 9 bases. V trimming: 0 bases; J trimming: 4 bases; junction bases outside the gene matches: 6. CDR3 size: 17 residues. The V gene's germline CDR1 is MGHRA and CDR2 YSYEKL.

This clonotype was seen a handful of times. The V call is TRBV12-3 or TRBV12-4, the J call TRBJ2-3; the D is unclear. CDR3 length: 13 residues. Trimming took 0 bases from V and 5 from J, leaving 6 bases between them. This CDR3 is CASSLARRDTQYF. DNA of the CDR3: TGTGCCAGCAGTTTAGCGCGGAGAGATACGCAGTATTTT.

This clonotype appeared a few times. V gene TRBV12-3 or TRBV12-4 combines with J gene TRBJ2-7, with a weak D call TRBD1 (5 bases). This CDR3 is 16 amino acids long. Trimming removed 2 bases at V and 3 bases at J, with 17 bases between. CDR3 residues: CASSLYPVGQGYEQYF. The CDR3 DNA reads TGTGCCAGCAGTTTATATCCCGTTGGGCAGGGCTACGAGCAGTACTTC.